This TCR beta chain was observed in a study of PD-1 blockade in mismatch repair-deficient tumors. Study details: Patients had about 13 mismatch repair-deficient cancer types and were previously treated and progressing.

Mismatch repair deficiency was confirmed in all patients, by PCR or immunohistochemistry. The TCR-sequenced patients were a few responders to pembrolizumab. Using immunoSEQ multiplex PCR, the repertoire was profiled, and TCRdb retains in-frame clones only, with some absent. The table includes fewer than 100,000 clones, over 70% detected once. This clonotype originated in an adult with mismatch repair-deficient cancer. The sample was peripheral blood, taken 12 weeks after starting pembrolizumab.

The CDR3, as DNA: TGTGCCAGCAGCTTGGAAGGGTGGGGGTACAATGAGCAGTTCTTC. Translated, it gives CASSLEGWGYNEQFF. The gene calls are TRBV5-6 and TRBJ2-1; the D gene could be TRBD1 or TRBD2 (5 bases each). V was shortened by 0 bases and J by 4 bases, with 11 bases between the two germline ends. The CDR3 contains 15 residues. Per germline, CDR1 SGHDT and CDR2 YYEEEE.